This T cell receptor (beta chain) was documented in a study of T cells after yellow fever vaccination. This clonotype has only a few counts. TCRdb processed the 5' RACE reads anew with MiXCR; each CDR3 protein has one entry. This sample has 300,000 or so distinct CDR3 sequences, with 7% to 10% found just once. V dropped 5 bases and J dropped 5 bases, with 17 bases sitting between them. CDR3 length: 15 amino acids. Germline CDR1 MNHNS, CDR2 SASEGT. The J gene is TRBJ2-3, the V gene TRBV6-1; TRBD1 is a possible D gene (6 bases). The clonotype was recovered from a man aged 18 to 30 who received the YFV17D yellow fever vaccine. The starting material was PBMCs, obtained roughly seven weeks after the first yellow fever vaccination. The CDR3 spells CASSQNRVIGDTQYF. CDR3 DNA sequence: TGTGCCAGCAGTCAAAACAGGGTAATTGGAGATACGCAGTATTTT.